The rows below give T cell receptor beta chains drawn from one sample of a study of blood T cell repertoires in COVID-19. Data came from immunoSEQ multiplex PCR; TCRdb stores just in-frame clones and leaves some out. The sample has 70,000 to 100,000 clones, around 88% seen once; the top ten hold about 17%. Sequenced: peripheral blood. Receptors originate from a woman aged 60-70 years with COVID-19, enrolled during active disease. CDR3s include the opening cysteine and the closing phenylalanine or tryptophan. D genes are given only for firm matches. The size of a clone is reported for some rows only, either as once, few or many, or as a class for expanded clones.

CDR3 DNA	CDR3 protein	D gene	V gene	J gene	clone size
TGTGCCAGCAGCGTCGGGTCTGGAAACACCATATATTTT	CASSVGSGNTIYF	-	TRBV9	TRBJ1-3	-
TGTGCCAGCAGCTTAACAGGGGCCCCGGATACGCAGTATTTT	CASSLTGAPDTQYF	TRBD1	TRBV7-2	TRBJ2-3	-
TGTGCCAGCAGCTCAAGAGGTCCCTACGAGCAGTACTTC	CASSSRGPYEQYF	-	TRBV7-2	TRBJ2-7	-
TGCGCCAGCAGCCAATGGGGGCCCTCATCCTACGAGCAGTACTTC	CASSQWGPSSYEQYF	-	TRBV4-3	TRBJ2-7	-
TGCGCCAGCAGTGATGGTGGCGGGGGGGCCACAGATACGCAGTATTTT	CASSDGGGGATDTQYF	TRBD2	TRBV10-1	TRBJ2-3	-
TGTGCCAGCTCAGAGGGACAGGCGAACACTGAAGCTTTCTTT	CASSEGQANTEAFF	TRBD1	TRBV18	TRBJ1-1	few
TGTGCCAGCAGATACCCGGGACAGAGTAGGAACACTGAAGCTTTCTTT	CASRYPGQSRNTEAFF	TRBD1	TRBV6-5	TRBJ1-1	-
TGTGCCAGCAGCACGTCGACAGCCACCCGCGTAAACTATGGCTACACCTTC	CASSTSTATRVNYGYTF	-	TRBV7-6	TRBJ1-2	-
TGTGCCAGCAGCCAGCGGCTCGTCTATGGCTACACCTTC	CASSQRLVYGYTF	-	TRBV3-1/TRBV3-2	TRBJ1-2	-
TGTGCCAGTAGTCTAGACGGGAATTCACCCCTCCACTTT	CASSLDGNSPLHF	-	TRBV19	TRBJ1-6	few
TGTGCCAGCAGTAACCGAGACAGGGAGGAGACCCAGTACTTC	CASSNRDREETQYF	TRBD1	TRBV6-5	TRBJ2-5	-
TGTGCCTGGAGTGTCGGTAGCGGGGGCCTCACAGATACGCAGTATTTT	CAWSVGSGGLTDTQYF	TRBD2	TRBV30	TRBJ2-3	-
TGTGCCAGCGCCCGGACAGGGGACACTGAAGCTTTCTTT	CASARTGDTEAFF	TRBD1	TRBV6-5	TRBJ1-1	-
TGTGCCAGCAGCTTAATGTGGGCAGATCAAGAGACCCAGTACTTC	CASSLMWADQETQYF	-	TRBV7-2	TRBJ2-5	-
TGTGCCAGCTCACCCACACCCCCGCAGGTATACACTGAAGCTTTCTTT	CASSPTPPQVYTEAFF	-	TRBV18	TRBJ1-1	-
TGCGCCAGCAGCCAAGTCTCTACAGCGGACTCCGAAGCTTTCTTT	CASSQVSTADSEAFF	-	TRBV4-1	TRBJ1-1	-
TGTGCCAGCAGCCCACAGGGGGCTGGGGGCTACACCTTC	CASSPQGAGGYTF	TRBD1	TRBV6-5	TRBJ1-2	-
TGCGCCAGCAGCTTGAGGCGGAATGAAAAACTGTTTTTT	CASSLRRNEKLFF	-	TRBV5-1	TRBJ1-4	-
TGTGCCATCAGTACTCTAGCGGGGGGCGCTAGCACAGATACGCAGTATTTT	CAISTLAGGASTDTQYF	TRBD2	TRBV10-3	TRBJ2-3	once
TGCAGCGGACAGGGGCCATTAGGGGAAAAACTGTTTTTT	CSGQGPLGEKLFF	TRBD1	TRBV29-1	TRBJ1-4	-
TGCAGCGCCGTAGCGGAAGAGACCCAGTACTTC	CSAVAEETQYF	-	TRBV29-1	TRBJ2-5	-
TGTGCCAGCAGGTTGGACAGGACGACCTACGAGCAGTACTTC	CASRLDRTTYEQYF	TRBD1	TRBV7-2	TRBJ2-7	-
TGTGCCAGCAGTAATCAAGGGGGGGATCAGCCCCAGCATTTT	CASSNQGGDQPQHF	-	TRBV25-1	TRBJ1-5	few
TGTGCCAGCCGCCCCGGACTAGCGGGGTACAATGAGCAGTTCTTC	CASRPGLAGYNEQFF	TRBD2	TRBV6-6	TRBJ2-1	-
TGTGCCAGCAGAACAGGGTCCCGGGAGCAGTACTTC	CASRTGSREQYF	-	TRBV27	TRBJ2-7	-
TGTGCCAGCAGAGATCTTCTCGGGGGGGGCCATACGCAGTATTTT	CASRDLLGGGHTQYF	TRBD2	TRBV6-5	TRBJ2-3	-
TGTGCCAGCAGCCAGAGTAGTAAACTGTTTTTT	CASSQSSKLFF	-	TRBV3-1/TRBV3-2	TRBJ1-4	once
TGCGCCAGCAGTCAATCGGCGCCCCCTCCAGGGGGGATCTCTGGAAACACCATATATTTT	CASSQSAPPPGGISGNTIYF	TRBD1	TRBV23-1	TRBJ1-3	-
TGTGCCAGCCGGGGAACTAATGAAAAACTGTTTTTT	CASRGTNEKLFF	-	TRBV6-5	TRBJ1-4	-
TGTGCCAGGGGAAAACGCGGGGTCCGACAGGGCCTTCAAGAGACCCAGTACTTC	CARGKRGVRQGLQETQYF	-	TRBV2	TRBJ2-5	-
TGCGCCAGCAGCCAAGTAGGGGGGGTCCGGGACGTATCCTACAATGAGCAGTTCTTC	CASSQVGGVRDVSYNEQFF	-	TRBV4-3	TRBJ2-1	-
TGTGCCCGCAGCTTAGGGGGCGCCGGGGGGCGCAGGACCCAGTACTTC	CARSLGGAGGRRTQYF	-	TRBV11-2	TRBJ2-5	-